Listed below are T cell receptor beta chains from one sample, sequenced in a study of cytomegalovirus exposure and HLA in healthy donors. Sequencing used immunoSEQ multiplex PCR; TCRdb keeps in-frame clones, though not all of them. The data hold 65,000 to 80,000 clones, with approximately 93% observed a single time. Source material: PBMCs. The receptor set was obtained from a woman younger than 30 in good health and CMV-seropositive. The CDR3 runs from the conserved cysteine through the conserved F or W. A D gene is named only where the DNA matches it firmly. Some rows mark clone size as missing; the rest say once, few, many or name a class of expanded clone.

V	size	J	D	CDR3	DNA
TRBV28	-	TRBJ1-3	-	CASSFGEGRFVGNTIYF	TGTGCCAGCAGTTTCGGGGAAGGGCGGTTTGTTGGAAACACCATATATTTT
TRBV4-3	-	TRBJ2-5	-	CASSQSGQPQETQYF	TGCGCCAGCAGCCAAAGTGGACAGCCCCAAGAGACCCAGTACTTC
TRBV9	-	TRBJ2-7	-	CASSVASRTAGNFYEQYF	TGTGCCAGCAGCGTAGCTAGTCGGACGGCGGGGAATTTCTACGAGCAGTACTTC
TRBV9	-	TRBJ2-2	TRBD2	CASSAYGGDDGELFF	TGTGCCAGCAGCGCCTACGGGGGGGACGACGGGGAGCTGTTTTTT
TRBV6-1	-	TRBJ2-3	-	CASRRLGSTQYF	TGTGCCAGCAGACGACTAGGGAGTACGCAGTATTTT
TRBV4-1	-	TRBJ2-2	TRBD2	CASSPGLAGTGELFF	TGCGCCAGCAGCCCGGGACTAGCGGGCACCGGGGAGCTGTTTTTT
TRBV5-4	-	TRBJ2-1	-	CASSSVGGMNEQFF	TGTGCCAGCAGCAGTGTTGGAGGGATGAATGAGCAGTTCTTC
TRBV5-1	-	TRBJ1-4	TRBD1	CASSLVGTGRGEEKLFF	TGCGCCAGCAGCTTGGTAGGGACAGGGAGAGGAGAAGAAAAACTGTTTTTT
TRBV5-5	once	TRBJ2-3	TRBD2	CASSLRLAGVTDTQYF	TGTGCCAGCAGCCTCCGACTAGCGGGAGTGACAGATACGCAGTATTTT
TRBV19	-	TRBJ2-7	TRBD1	CASSIGGTGSYEQYF	TGTGCCAGTAGTATAGGAGGGACAGGTTCCTACGAGCAGTACTTC
TRBV27	-	TRBJ2-5	-	CASRFQGFQETQYF	TGTGCCAGCAGATTTCAGGGATTCCAAGAGACCCAGTACTTC
TRBV5-8	-	TRBJ2-2	TRBD2	CASSSGLDAFGELFF	TGTGCCAGCAGCTCGGGACTAGATGCTTTCGGGGAGCTGTTTTTT
TRBV6-6	-	TRBJ2-1	-	CASSGSSYNEQFF	TGTGCCAGCAGCGGTAGCTCCTACAATGAGCAGTTCTTC
TRBV30	-	TRBJ1-2	-	CAWSYVNYGYTF	TGTGCCTGGAGTTATGTTAACTATGGCTACACCTTC
TRBV6-6	-	TRBJ2-7	TRBD2	CATGGANQLHEQYF	TGTGCCACGGGAGGGGCAAATCAATTGCACGAGCAGTACTTC
TRBV2	-	TRBJ1-1	-	CASSEWATEAFF	TGTGCCAGCAGTGAATGGGCCACTGAAGCTTTCTTT
TRBV5-5	-	TRBJ1-5	TRBD1	CASSVGQGRERPQHF	TGTGCCAGCAGCGTGGGACAGGGGAGGGAGAGGCCCCAGCATTTT
TRBV6-1	-	TRBJ1-1	-	CASRFGGRATEAFF	TGTGCCAGCAGATTCGGGGGGCGTGCCACTGAAGCTTTCTTT